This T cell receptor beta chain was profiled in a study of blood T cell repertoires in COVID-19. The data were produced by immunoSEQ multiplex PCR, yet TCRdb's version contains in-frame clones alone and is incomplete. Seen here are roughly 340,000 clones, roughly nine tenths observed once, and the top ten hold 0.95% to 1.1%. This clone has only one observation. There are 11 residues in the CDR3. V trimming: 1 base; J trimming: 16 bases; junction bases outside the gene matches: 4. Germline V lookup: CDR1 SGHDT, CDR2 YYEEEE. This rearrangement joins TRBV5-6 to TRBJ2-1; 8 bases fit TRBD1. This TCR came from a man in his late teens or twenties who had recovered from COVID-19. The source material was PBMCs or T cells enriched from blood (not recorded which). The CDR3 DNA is TGTGCCAGCAGCTTGTTGGGACAGGTATTCTTC. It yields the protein CASSLLGQVFF.